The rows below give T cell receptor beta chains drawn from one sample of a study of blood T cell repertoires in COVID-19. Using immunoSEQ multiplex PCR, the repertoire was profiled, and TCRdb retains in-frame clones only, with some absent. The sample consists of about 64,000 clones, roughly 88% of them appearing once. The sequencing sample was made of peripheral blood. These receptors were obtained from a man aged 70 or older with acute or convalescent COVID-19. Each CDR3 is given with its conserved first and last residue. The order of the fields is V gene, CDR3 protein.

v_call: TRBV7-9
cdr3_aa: CASSLIERGLSNEKLFF

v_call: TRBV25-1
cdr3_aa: CASSRGQGANQPQHF

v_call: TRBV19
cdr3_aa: CASSVRPGLIPYEQYF

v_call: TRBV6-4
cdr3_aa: CASSLRRGDTQYF

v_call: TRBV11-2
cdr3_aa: CASSIDWPRDKFF

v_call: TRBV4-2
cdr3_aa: CASSHGTENTEAFF

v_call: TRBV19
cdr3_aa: CASNPQGQPQHF

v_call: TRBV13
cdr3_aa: CASSLEGLQGPEAFF

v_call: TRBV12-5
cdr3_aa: CASGFRMWGDGNQPQHF

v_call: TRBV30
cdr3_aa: CAWSEQARGYTF

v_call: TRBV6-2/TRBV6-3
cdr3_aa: CASSYGTSNSNQPQHF

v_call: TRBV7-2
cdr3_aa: CASSFRQGLFYGYTF

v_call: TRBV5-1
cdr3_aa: CASSPPGTADTQYF

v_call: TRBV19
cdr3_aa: CASSREGGGYTF

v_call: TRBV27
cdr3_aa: CASSITGEPYRQPQHF

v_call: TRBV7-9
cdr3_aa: CASSRDRNNSPLHF

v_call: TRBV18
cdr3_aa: CASSPKTVSKPGNTIYF

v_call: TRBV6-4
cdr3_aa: CASSEGTSGGTDTQYF

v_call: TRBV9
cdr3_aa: CASSPNSGGAADTQYF

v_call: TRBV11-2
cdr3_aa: CASRTSGGENTQYF